What follows describes a single TCR beta chain. The entry originates in a study of blood T cell repertoires in COVID-19. Study overall: Italy, Spain and the United States were the sources of the convalescent and acute COVID-19 samples. The cDNA or gDNA used as material had been derived from T cells, B-cell-depleted T cells, or PBMCs.

Using immunoSEQ multiplex PCR, the repertoire was profiled, and TCRdb retains in-frame clones only, with some absent. The profile shows about 180,000 clones, roughly 80% of them singletons. Seattle researchers signed up patients amid active infection and tracked them longitudinally. Trimming at V came to 3 bases and at J to 7 bases, leaving 8 bases not matched to a gene. The V gene's germline CDR1 is SGHVS and CDR2 FNYEAQ. The CDR3 extends over 16 amino acids. The chain couples TRBV7-6 to TRBJ1-6; 8 nucleotides line up with TRBD1. This receptor was identified in a woman in her sixties or seventies with COVID-19, enrolled during active disease. The sequenced sample consisted of peripheral blood. This CDR3 reads CASSFLDRDRNSPLHF. CDR3 bases: TGTGCCAGCAGCTTCCTGGACAGGGATAGAAATTCACCCCTCCACTTT.